These 22 T cell receptor beta chains share one sample of origin, sequenced in a study of shared clonotypes between healthy human individuals. TCRdb keeps only in-frame clones here, not all; method: immunoSEQ multiplex PCR. The sample has some 2.3 million clones; 93% are singletons. Source material: naive CD4+ T cells from PBMCs. Indicated subset: CD45RA+ positively selected. These receptors all come from a man between 18 and 29 years old in good health. Some clones in this sample may be carry-over from other donors' samples.

This clone was seen only a few times. The chain joins TRBV9 to TRBJ2-3; a weak D match, TRBD2 (6 bases). V was shortened by 3 bases and J by 1 base, with 15 bases between the two germline ends. Germline-derived CDR1 and CDR2 are SGDLS and YYNGEE. This CDR3 is 16 amino acids long. CDR3 in DNA: TGTGCCAGCAGCGCTCTCCGAGGGGAGGGCACAGATACGCAGTATTTT. Protein sequence: CASSALRGEGTDTQYF.

V gene TRBV2 combines with J gene TRBJ2-7; D may be TRBD1 (5 bases). The germline V and J ends were trimmed by 8 bases and 2 bases, with 19 bases remaining between them. Germline CDR1 and CDR2: SNHLY and FYNNEI. This CDR3 comprises 15 residues. CDR3 residues: CASGDDSLGAYEQYF. In DNA, the CDR3 is TGTGCCAGCGGAGATGACTCGTTAGGGGCCTACGAGCAGTACTTC.

Here the CDR3 reads CASSVGTGVIGELFF. CDR3 DNA sequence: TGTGCCAGCAGCGTAGGGACAGGGGTTATCGGGGAGCTGTTTTTT. V gene TRBV9 combines with J gene TRBJ2-2; TRBD1 agrees at 9 bases. This CDR3 spans 15 amino acids. Per germline, CDR1 SGDLS and CDR2 YYNGEE. Germline trimming cut 0 bases from V and 7 bases from J; bases unmatched to any gene: 4. The full variable domain, in which reference TRBV9 and TRBJ2-2 provide the parts outside the CDR3, is DSGVTQTPKHLITATGQRVTLRCSPRSGDLSVYWYQQSLDQGLQFLIQYYNGEERAKGNILERFSAQQFPDLHSELNLSSLELGDSALYFCASSVGTGVIGELFFGEGSRLTVL.

The genes are TRBV25-1 and TRBJ1-2; TRBD1 matches at 7 bases. Germline V CDR1 and CDR2: MGHDK, SYGVNS. With 2 bases clipped from V and 6 bases from J, the junction kept 9 bases outside the gene matches. The CDR3 has 15 residues. The CDR3 sequence: CASSERGDRPHGYTF. As DNA, the CDR3 is TGTGCCAGCAGTGAACGGGGGGACAGACCCCATGGCTACACCTTC.

CDR3 DNA sequence: TGTGCCAGCAGCTTAGAGGCAGCCTCTGGAAACACCATATATTTT. The encoded protein is CASSLEAASGNTIYF. The chain carries TRBV7-9 and TRBJ1-3; D is unresolved. The V and J ends lost 1 base and 0 bases respectively, with 7 bases between them. CDR3 length equals 15 residues. Germline values: CDR1 SEHNR, CDR2 FQNEAQ (reference sequence).

Turning to this clone: The identical CDR3 is also encoded by other nucleotide sequences in the sample. The J gene is TRBJ2-2, the V gene TRBV5-4; 10 bases agree with TRBD2. The CDR3 covers 16 residues. Germline assignment: CDR1 SGHNT and CDR2 YYREEE (reference sequence). Trimming took 4 bases from V and 1 from J; bases not matched to a gene: 4. CDR3 in DNA: TGTGCCAGCAGCCTTCGGACTAGCGGGAACACCGGGGAGCTGTTTTTT. As protein: CASSLRTSGNTGELFF.

This chain joins TRBV5-6 and TRBJ1-1, with D unclear. The CDR3 contains 14 residues. V gave up 0 bases and J gave up 3 bases, with 9 bases separating them. Germline CDR1 reads SGHDT; CDR2 reads YYEEEE. The CDR3, as DNA: TGTGCCAGCAGCTTGGGCGGCCGGGACACTGAAGCTTTCTTT. This gives the protein CASSLGGRDTEAFF.

The chain joins TRBV4-3 to TRBJ2-1; 9 bases match TRBD2. After removal of 3 bases from V and 4 bases from J, the junction contained 4 bases not matched to a gene. CDR1 is LGHNA and CDR2 is YSLEER in the germline V gene. This CDR3 has 15 amino acids. CDR3 DNA sequence: TGCGCCAGCAGCCAGACTAGCGGAGAATACAATGAGCAGTTCTTC. Its translation is CASSQTSGEYNEQFF.

This clone appeared once. The same CDR3 is also encoded by other DNA sequences in this sample. The chain couples TRBV18 to TRBJ2-2; tentatively, D is TRBD1 or TRBD2 (5 bases each). The germline gives CDR1 KGHSH, CDR2 LQKENI. The CDR3 is 15 amino acids. The germline V and J ends were trimmed by 6 bases and 0 bases, with 11 bases remaining between them. The CDR3 here is CASSLGTANTGELFF. The CDR3 region has the DNA TGTGCCAGCTCTCTTGGGACCGCGAACACCGGGGAGCTGTTTTTT. Combining the CDR3 with reference TRBV18 and TRBJ2-2 gives the whole variable domain NAGVMQNPRHLVRRRGQEARLRCSPMKGHSHVYWYRQLPEEGLKFMVYLQKENIIDESGMPKERFSAEFPKEGPSILRIQQVVRGDSAAYFCASSLGTANTGELFFGEGSRLTVL.

The chain links TRBV10-1 to TRBJ1-2; 7 bases match TRBD1. Germline CDR1 is WNHNN and CDR2 is SYGVQD (reference sequence). Trimming at V came to 5 bases and at J to 8 bases, leaving 8 bases not matched to a gene. The CDR3 runs to 13 residues. In nucleotides, the CDR3 is TGCGCCAGCAGTAAAGACAGGGACCGCGGCTACACCTTC. Protein: CASSKDRDRGYTF.

This chain connects TRBV7-8 to TRBJ2-7; 7 nucleotides match TRBD2. This CDR3 is built from 14 residues. Per germline, CDR1 SGHVS and CDR2 FQNEAQ. Trimming removed 6 bases from V and 4 bases from J; junction bases left unmatched: 9. CDR3 sequence (DNA): TGTGCCAGCAGTCGGACTAGGGGACCTTACGAGCAGTACTTC. Its protein is CASSRTRGPYEQYF.

The chain carries TRBV5-1 and TRBJ2-1; 7 bases agree with TRBD2. Germline V lookup: CDR1 SGHRS, CDR2 YFSETQ. The ends lost 5 bases at V and 4 bases at J; junction bases unmatched: 6. The CDR3 totals 14 residues. For the CDR3, the DNA is TGCGCCAGCAGTATGGGACTACCTTACAATGAGCAGTTCTTC. This encodes CASSMGLPYNEQFF.

The chain employs TRBV5-1 and TRBJ2-1; 7 positions match TRBD1. The CDR3 runs to 15 residues. The ends lost 3 bases at V and 5 bases at J; junction bases unmatched: 8. The germline gives CDR1 SGHRS, CDR2 YFSETQ. The CDR3, as DNA: TGCGCCAGCAGCTCGCCGACAGGGTACCACAATGAGCAGTTCTTC. Translating it yields CASSSPTGYHNEQFF.

This clone has a single count. This chain joins TRBV6-1 and TRBJ1-4; D may be TRBD1 (6 bases). The V end was cut by 0 bases, the J end by 4 bases, with 12 bases between. Germline-derived CDR1 and CDR2 are MNHNS and SASEGT. The CDR3 has 16 residues. The CDR3 protein is CASSEARTVINEKLFF. In DNA, the CDR3 is TGTGCCAGCAGTGAAGCCAGGACAGTGATTAATGAAAAACTGTTTTTT.

V and J are TRBV14 and TRBJ2-2; tentatively, D is TRBD2 (6 bases). This CDR3 has 16 residues. Germline-derived CDR1 and CDR2 are SGHDN and FVKESK. Trimming shortened V by 1 base and J by 6 bases, and 15 bases separated the two germline ends. The CDR3 DNA reads TGTGCCAGCAGCCAAGTCGGCGGGGCGCTAGCCGGGGAGCTGTTTTTT. This translates into CASSQVGGALAGELFF. The entire variable domain, with the rest obtained from reference TRBV14 and TRBJ2-2, is as follows: EAGVTQFPSHSVIEKGQTVTLRCDPISGHDNLYWYRRVMGKEIKFLLHFVKESKQDESGMPNNRFLAERTGGTYSTLKVQPAELEDSGVYFCASSQVGGALAGELFFGEGSRLTVL.

The chain has TRBV11-3 and TRBJ2-7; tentatively, D is TRBD1 (7 bases). The V and J ends lost 2 bases and 2 bases respectively, with 16 bases between them. There are 16 residues in the CDR3. Per the germline V gene, CDR1 is SGHNT and CDR2 is YENEEA. The CDR3 reads CASSLLGQGGTYEQYF. The DNA of the CDR3 is TGTGCCAGCAGCTTACTTGGGCAGGGGGGAACCTACGAGCAGTACTTC.

The chain joins TRBV28 to TRBJ2-1, with D perhaps TRBD2 (6 bases). Germline-derived CDR1 and CDR2 are MDHEN and SYDVKM. CDR3 length: 15 residues. Trimming took off 2 bases at V and 2 bases at J, with 10 bases between the two ends. CDR3 protein: CASSLRGRPYNEQFF. CDR3 in DNA: TGTGCCAGCAGTTTACGGGGGAGGCCCTACAATGAGCAGTTCTTC.

The rearrangement joins TRBV27 to TRBJ2-3, with 11 bases that match TRBD1. The germline V gene encodes CDR1 MNHEY and CDR2 SMNVEV (reference sequence). The CDR3 has 17 residues. V trimming: 3 bases; J trimming: 4 bases; junction bases outside the gene matches: 9. The CDR3 bases are TGTGCCAGCAGTTTCCGAAGACCGGGACAGGGGGCAGATACGCAGTATTTT. Amino acids: CASSFRRPGQGADTQYF.

The chain has TRBV6-1 and TRBJ2-3, with 8 bases that match TRBD2. Germline V gene sequence: CDR1 MNHNS, CDR2 SASEGT. This CDR3 region has 14 residues. J was trimmed by 0 bases and V by 10 bases; bases with no gene match: 6. The CDR3 loop is CATRLAPSTDTQYF. The CDR3 nucleotides are TGTGCCACCCGACTAGCGCCGAGCACAGATACGCAGTATTTT.

This rearrangement joins TRBV5-6 to TRBJ1-1; D gene ambiguous. V gave up 0 bases and J gave up 10 bases, with 13 bases separating them. The V gene's germline CDR1 is SGHDT and CDR2 YYEEEE. This CDR3 spans 13 amino acids. The CDR3 sequence: CASSLASGTPAFF. The CDR3 nucleotides read TGTGCCAGCAGCTTGGCTTCGGGCACGCCAGCTTTCTTT.

The chain links TRBV5-6 to TRBJ2-2; 11 nucleotides agree with TRBD2. Germline V gives CDR1 SGHDT, CDR2 YYEEEE. V trimming: 4 bases; J trimming: 3 bases; junction bases outside the gene matches: 5. There are 16 residues in the CDR3. The CDR3 nucleotides read TGTGCCAGCAGCACCGGACTAGCGGGCGACACCGGGGAGCTGTTTTTT. It translates to CASSTGLAGDTGELFF.

The chain combines TRBV19 with TRBJ1-4; possibly TRBD1 for D (5 bases). Germline V lookup: CDR1 LNHDA, CDR2 SQIVND (reference sequence). V lost 6 bases and J 6 bases, leaving 20 bases between the germline ends. The CDR3 is 16 residues long. CDR3 protein: CASSTILRGTYEKLFF. As DNA, the CDR3 is TGTGCCAGTAGCACCATTTTGAGGGGCACTTATGAAAAACTGTTTTTT. The full variable domain, its missing parts supplied by reference TRBV19 and TRBJ1-4, is DGGITQSPKYLFRKEGQNVTLSCEQNLNHDAMYWYRQDPGQGLRLIYYSQIVNDFQKGDIAEGYSVSREKKESFPLTVTSAQKNPTAFYLCASSTILRGTYEKLFFGSGTQLSVL.